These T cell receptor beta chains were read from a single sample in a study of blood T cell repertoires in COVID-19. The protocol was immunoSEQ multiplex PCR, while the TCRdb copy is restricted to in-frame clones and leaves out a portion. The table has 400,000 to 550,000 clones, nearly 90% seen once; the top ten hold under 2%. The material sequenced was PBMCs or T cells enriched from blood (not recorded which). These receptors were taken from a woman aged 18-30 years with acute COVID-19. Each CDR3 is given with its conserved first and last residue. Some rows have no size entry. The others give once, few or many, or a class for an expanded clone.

CASSQGDRAYGETQYF,TRBV4-1,NA
CATAGTGYGYTF,TRBV10-3,NA
CASSEVSQGHYGYTF,TRBV2,NA
CASSLDRDYGYTF,TRBV7-2,NA
CASSPDFVTIYF,TRBV5-5,NA
CASSPNQGDGNTIYF,TRBV18,NA
CASSDVASGRGYEQYF,TRBV10-2,NA
CASSPSRDEAFF,TRBV9,NA
CASSGRGGGNEQFF,TRBV19,NA
CASSQSGSNQPQHF,TRBV7-9,NA
CASSLGVGRNTEAFF,TRBV11-2,NA
CASSQDPTGGTFF,TRBV4-2,once
CASGGQLDTGELFF,TRBV12-5,NA
CASSGPSRQETQYF,TRBV9,NA
CATSRGALTSTIYF,TRBV15,NA
CASSLALTSGGSNEQFF,TRBV11-2,NA
CASSLDSTYEQYF,TRBV5-1,NA
CASSYSGTGNTEAFF,TRBV6-5,NA
CASEEAPAYNEQFF,TRBV2,NA
CASSQTSLHEQYF,TRBV27,NA
CASSLIVTSGSNEQFF,TRBV28,few
CASSTQTGRDTQYF,TRBV19,once
CASSKPAMDEQFF,TRBV12-3/TRBV12-4,NA
CASSRRDSIDTGELFF,TRBV4-3,few
CASSLLDRNEKLFF,TRBV7-8,NA
CASSSGHSWNTEAFF,TRBV28,NA
CASSSGDRGTGELFF,TRBV19,NA
CASSTTSDQPQHF,TRBV19,NA
CASSVLGHTSSPLHF,TRBV9,NA
CASSVDYLNVGNTIYF,TRBV9,NA
CASSPGGALQDTQYF,TRBV5-1,NA
CASRQTGVTNQPQHF,TRBV7-2,NA
CAWKIQGTAREQYF,TRBV30,NA
CARLQGKNYGYTF,TRBV2,NA
CSGGLNRGPSYEQYF,TRBV29-1,NA
CSVEQGENPYSYEQYF,TRBV29-1,NA
CASREDMNTEAFF,TRBV7-2,NA
CASSEGQGFNYGYTF,TRBV27,once
CASSWGQGALDTQYF,TRBV6-5,NA
CASSRTYTGGNQPQHF,TRBV7-9,once
CASSPITYEQYF,TRBV18,NA
CSTDRDGSYNEQFF,TRBV29-1,NA
CSGGQAKETQYF,TRBV29-1,NA
CASSTSRVNTEAFF,TRBV11-2,NA
CASSDSSTQETQYF,TRBV5-1,NA
CASSTGGLGQPQHF,TRBV2,NA
CASSFRLGNYEKLFF,TRBV27,NA
CASHSKGQLTYNEQFF,TRBV19,NA
CASSQEYGKLFF,TRBV3-1/TRBV3-2,NA
CASSPAGFDGTEAFF,TRBV28,NA
CASSQDILRLYEQYF,TRBV3-1/TRBV3-2,NA
CASSPSGVVHGDTQYF,TRBV9,NA
CASSRNQGAGPLHF,TRBV2,once
CASSWNRIYEQYF,TRBV6-2/TRBV6-3,NA
CASSLAPGEQYF,TRBV3-1/TRBV3-2,NA
CATRQGASYEQYF,TRBV15,NA
CASSVPGLANTYEQYF,TRBV9,few